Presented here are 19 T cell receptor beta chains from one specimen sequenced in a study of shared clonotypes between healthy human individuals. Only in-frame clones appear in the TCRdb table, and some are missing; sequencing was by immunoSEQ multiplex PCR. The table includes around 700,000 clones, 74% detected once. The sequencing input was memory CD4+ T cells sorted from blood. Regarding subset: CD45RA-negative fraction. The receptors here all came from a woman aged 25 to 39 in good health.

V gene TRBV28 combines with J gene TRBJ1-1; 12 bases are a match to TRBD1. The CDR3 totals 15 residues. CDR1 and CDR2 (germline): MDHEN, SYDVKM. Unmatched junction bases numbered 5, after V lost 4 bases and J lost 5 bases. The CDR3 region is CASSSGQGADTEAFF. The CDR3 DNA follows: TGTGCCAGCAGTTCGGGACAGGGGGCTGATACTGAAGCTTTCTTT.

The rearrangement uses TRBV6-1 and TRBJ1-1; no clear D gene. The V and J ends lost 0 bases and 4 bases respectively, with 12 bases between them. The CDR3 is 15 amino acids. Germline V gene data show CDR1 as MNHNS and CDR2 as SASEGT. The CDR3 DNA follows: TGTGCCAGCAGTGAAGCGATGTCGGAGGGCACTGAAGCTTTCTTT. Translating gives CASSEAMSEGTEAFF.

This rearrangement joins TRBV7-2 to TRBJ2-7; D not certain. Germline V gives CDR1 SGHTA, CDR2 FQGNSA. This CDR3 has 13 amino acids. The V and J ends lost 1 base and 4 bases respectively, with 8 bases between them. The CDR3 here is CASSLGADYEQYF. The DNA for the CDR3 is TGTGCCAGCAGCTTAGGGGCGGATTACGAGCAGTACTTC.

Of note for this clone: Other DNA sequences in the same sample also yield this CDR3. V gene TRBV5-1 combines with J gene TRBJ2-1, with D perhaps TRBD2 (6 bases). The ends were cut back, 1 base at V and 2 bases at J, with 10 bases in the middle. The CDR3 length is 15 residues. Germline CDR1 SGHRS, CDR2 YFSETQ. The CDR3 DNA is TGCGCCAGCAGCTTGAGTAGCGGAGCCTACAATGAGCAGTTCTTC. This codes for CASSLSSGAYNEQFF.

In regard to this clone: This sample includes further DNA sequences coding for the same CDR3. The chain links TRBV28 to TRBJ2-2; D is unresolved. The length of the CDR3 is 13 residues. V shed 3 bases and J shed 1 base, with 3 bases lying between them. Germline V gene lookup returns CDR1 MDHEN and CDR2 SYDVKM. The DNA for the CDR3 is TGTGCCAGCAGTTTTAGGAACACCGGGGAGCTGTTTTTT. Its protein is CASSFRNTGELFF.

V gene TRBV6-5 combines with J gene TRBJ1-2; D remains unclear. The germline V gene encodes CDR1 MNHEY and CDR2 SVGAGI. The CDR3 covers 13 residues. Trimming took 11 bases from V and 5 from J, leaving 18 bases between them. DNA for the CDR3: TGTGCCTGTTCGGCAGGCGGAATATATGGCTACACCTTC. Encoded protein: CACSAGGIYGYTF.

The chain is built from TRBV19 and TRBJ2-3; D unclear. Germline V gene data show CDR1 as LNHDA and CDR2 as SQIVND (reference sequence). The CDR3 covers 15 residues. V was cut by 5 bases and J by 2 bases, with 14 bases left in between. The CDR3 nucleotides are TGTGCCAGTAGTTGGGGTCAGGTAGTCACAGATACGCAGTATTTT. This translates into CASSWGQVVTDTQYF.

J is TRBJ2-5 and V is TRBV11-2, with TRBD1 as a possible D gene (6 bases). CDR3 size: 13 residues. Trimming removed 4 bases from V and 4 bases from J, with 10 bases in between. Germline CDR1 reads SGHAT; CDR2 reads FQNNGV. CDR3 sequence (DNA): TGTGCCAGCAGCTCGACAGGAACAGAGACCCAGTACTTC. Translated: CASSSTGTETQYF.

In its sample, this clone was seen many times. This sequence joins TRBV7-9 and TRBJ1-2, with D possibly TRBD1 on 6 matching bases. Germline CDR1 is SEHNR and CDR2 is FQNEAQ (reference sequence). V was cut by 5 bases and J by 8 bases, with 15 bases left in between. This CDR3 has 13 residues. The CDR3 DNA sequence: TGTGCCAGCAGCGTACAACAGGGTGGGGGCTACACCTTC. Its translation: CASSVQQGGGYTF.

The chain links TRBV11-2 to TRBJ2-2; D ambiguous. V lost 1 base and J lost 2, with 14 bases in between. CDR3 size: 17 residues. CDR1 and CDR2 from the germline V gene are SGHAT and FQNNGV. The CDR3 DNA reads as TGTGCCAGCAGCTTAGTGGTTCGTTTGCTAAACACCGGGGAGCTGTTTTTT. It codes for CASSLVVRLLNTGELFF.

The DNA of the CDR3 is TGTGCCAGCAGCGAAACCCTAGCGCAAGAGACCCAGTACTTC. This codes for CASSETLAQETQYF. The rearrangement links TRBV6-5 to TRBJ2-5; tentative D call: TRBD2 (6 bases). This CDR3 comprises 14 residues. The V and J ends lost 6 bases and 2 bases respectively, with 13 bases between them. Per germline, CDR1 MNHEY and CDR2 SVGAGI.

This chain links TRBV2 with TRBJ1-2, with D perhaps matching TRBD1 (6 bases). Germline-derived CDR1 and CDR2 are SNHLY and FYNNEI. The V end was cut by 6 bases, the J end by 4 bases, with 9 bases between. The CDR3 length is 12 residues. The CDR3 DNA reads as TGTGCCAGCAGGGGGGCTGTCTATGGCTACACCTTC. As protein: CASRGAVYGYTF.

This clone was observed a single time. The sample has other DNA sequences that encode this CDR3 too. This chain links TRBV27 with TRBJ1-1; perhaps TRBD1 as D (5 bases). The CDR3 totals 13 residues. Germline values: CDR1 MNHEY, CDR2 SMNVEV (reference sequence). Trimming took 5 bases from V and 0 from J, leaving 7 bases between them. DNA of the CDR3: TGTGCCAGCAGTGACAGAATGAACACTGAAGCTTTCTTT. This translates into CASSDRMNTEAFF.

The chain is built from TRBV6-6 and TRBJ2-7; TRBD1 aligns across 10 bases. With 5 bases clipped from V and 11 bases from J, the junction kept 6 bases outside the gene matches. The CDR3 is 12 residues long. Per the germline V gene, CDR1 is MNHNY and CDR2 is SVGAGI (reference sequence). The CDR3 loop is CASSPQDRGKYF. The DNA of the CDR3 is TGTGCCAGCAGTCCCCAGGACAGGGGGAAGTACTTC.

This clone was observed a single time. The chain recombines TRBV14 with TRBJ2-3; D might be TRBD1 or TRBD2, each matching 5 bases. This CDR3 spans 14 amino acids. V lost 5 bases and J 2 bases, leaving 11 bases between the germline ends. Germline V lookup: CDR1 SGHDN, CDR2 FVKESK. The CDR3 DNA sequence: TGTGCCAGCAGCTTCGGGACCGTCACAGATACGCAGTATTTT. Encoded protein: CASSFGTVTDTQYF.

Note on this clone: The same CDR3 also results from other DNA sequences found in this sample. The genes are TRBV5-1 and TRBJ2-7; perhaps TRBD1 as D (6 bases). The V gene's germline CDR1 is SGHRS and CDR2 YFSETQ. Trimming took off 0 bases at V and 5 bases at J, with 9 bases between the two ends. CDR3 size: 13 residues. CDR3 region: CASSLGYRDEQYF. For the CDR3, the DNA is TGCGCCAGCAGCTTGGGATACAGGGACGAGCAGTACTTC. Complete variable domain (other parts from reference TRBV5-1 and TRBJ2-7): KAGVTQTPRYLIKTRGQQVTLSCSPISGHRSVSWYQQTPGQGLQFLFEYFSETQRNKGNFPGRFSGRQFSNSRSEMNVSTLELGDSALYLCASSLGYRDEQYFGPGTRLTVT.

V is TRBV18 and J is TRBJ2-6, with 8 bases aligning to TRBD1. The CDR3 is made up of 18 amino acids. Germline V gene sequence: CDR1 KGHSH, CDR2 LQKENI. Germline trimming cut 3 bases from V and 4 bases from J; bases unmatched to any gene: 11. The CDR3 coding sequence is TGTGCCAGCTCACCGCAGGGACAGGCCTCAAGCGGGGCCAACGTCCTGACTTTC. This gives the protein CASSPQGQASSGANVLTF.

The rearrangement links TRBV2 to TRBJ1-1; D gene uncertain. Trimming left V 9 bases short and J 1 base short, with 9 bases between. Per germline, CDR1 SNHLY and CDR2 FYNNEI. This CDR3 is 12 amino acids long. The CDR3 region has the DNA TGTGCCAGGAAACCTTGGAACACTGAAGCTTTCTTT. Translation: CARKPWNTEAFF.

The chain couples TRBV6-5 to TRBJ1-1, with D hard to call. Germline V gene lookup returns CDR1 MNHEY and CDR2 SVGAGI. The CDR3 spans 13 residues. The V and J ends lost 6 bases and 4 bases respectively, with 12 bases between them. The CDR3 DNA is TGTGCCAGCAGAGCTCGTGAGAGCACTGAAGCTTTCTTT. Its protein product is CASRARESTEAFF.